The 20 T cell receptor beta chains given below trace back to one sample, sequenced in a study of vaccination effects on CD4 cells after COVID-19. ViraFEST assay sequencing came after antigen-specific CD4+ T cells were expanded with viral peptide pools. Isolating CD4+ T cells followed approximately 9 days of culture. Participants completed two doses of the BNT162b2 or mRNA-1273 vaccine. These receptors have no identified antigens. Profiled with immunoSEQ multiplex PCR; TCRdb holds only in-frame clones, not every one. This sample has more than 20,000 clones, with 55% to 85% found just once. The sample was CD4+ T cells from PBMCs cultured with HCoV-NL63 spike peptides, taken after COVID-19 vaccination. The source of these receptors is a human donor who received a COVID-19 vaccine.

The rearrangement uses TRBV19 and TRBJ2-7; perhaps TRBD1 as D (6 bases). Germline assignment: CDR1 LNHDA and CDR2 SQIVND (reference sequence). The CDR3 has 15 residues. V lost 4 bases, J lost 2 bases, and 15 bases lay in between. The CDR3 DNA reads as TGTGCCAGTAGTAGAACGGCAGGGGACACCTACGAGCAGTACTTC. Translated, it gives CASSRTAGDTYEQYF.

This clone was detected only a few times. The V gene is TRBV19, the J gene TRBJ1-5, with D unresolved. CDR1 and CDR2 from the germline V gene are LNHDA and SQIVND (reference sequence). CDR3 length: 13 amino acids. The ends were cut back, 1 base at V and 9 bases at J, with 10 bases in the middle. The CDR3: CASSIVQPGPQHF. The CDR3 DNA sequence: TGTGCCAGTAGTATAGTGCAGCCGGGGCCCCAGCATTTT.

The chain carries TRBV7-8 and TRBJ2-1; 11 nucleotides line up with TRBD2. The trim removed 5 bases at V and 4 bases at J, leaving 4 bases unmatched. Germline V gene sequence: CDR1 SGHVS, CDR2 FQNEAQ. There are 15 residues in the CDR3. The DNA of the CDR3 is TGTGCCAGCAGCCCTAGCGGGAGGACTTACAATGAGCAGTTCTTC. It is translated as CASSPSGRTYNEQFF.

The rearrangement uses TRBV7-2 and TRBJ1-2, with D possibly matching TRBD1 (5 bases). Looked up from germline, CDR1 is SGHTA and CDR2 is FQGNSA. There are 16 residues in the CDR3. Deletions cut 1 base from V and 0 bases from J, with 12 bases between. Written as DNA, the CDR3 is TGTGCCAGCAGCTTAGTGGCAGGGCGGACTAACTATGGCTACACCTTC. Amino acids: CASSLVAGRTNYGYTF.

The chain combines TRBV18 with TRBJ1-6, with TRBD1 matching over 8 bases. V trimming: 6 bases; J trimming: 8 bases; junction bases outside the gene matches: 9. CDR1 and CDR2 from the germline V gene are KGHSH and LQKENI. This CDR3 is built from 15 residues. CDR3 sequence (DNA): TGTGCCAGCTCCCGAGACAGGGGTGGTGATTCACCCCTCCACTTT. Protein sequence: CASSRDRGGDSPLHF. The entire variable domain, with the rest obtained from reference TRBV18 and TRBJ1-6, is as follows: NAGVMQNPRHLVRRRGQEARLRCSPMKGHSHVYWYRQLPEEGLKFMVYLQKENIIDESGMPKERFSAEFPKEGPSILRIQQVVRGDSAAYFCASSRDRGGDSPLHFGNGTRLTVT.

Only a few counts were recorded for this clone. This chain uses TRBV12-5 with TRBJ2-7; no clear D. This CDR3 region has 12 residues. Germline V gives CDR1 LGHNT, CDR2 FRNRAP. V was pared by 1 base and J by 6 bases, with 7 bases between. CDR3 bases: TGTGCTAGTGGTTTGGCGTTCTTCGAGCAGTACTTC. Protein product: CASGLAFFEQYF.

The CDR3 DNA sequence: TGCGCCAGCAGCTGGCCGGGACAGGGATACGAGCAGTACTTC. This gives the protein CASSWPGQGYEQYF. This chain links TRBV5-1 with TRBJ2-7, with TRBD1 identical over 9 bases. The CDR3 sequence is 14 residues long. After removal of 3 bases from V and 4 bases from J, the junction contained 5 bases not matched to a gene. Germline CDR1 and CDR2: SGHRS and YFSETQ.

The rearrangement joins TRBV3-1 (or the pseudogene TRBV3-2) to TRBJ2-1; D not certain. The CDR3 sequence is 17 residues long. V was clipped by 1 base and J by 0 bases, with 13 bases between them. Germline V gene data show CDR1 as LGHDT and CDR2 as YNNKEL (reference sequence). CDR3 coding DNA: TGTGCCAGCAGCCAAGGCCCTCGGGCGAGCTCCTACAATGAGCAGTTCTTC. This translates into CASSQGPRASSYNEQFF.

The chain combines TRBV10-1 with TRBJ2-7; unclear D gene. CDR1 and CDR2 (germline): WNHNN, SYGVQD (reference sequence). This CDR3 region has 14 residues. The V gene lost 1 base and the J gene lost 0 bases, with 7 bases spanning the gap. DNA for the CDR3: TGCGCCAGCAGTGAGTATGTTAGCTCCTACGAGCAGTACTTC. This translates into CASSEYVSSYEQYF.

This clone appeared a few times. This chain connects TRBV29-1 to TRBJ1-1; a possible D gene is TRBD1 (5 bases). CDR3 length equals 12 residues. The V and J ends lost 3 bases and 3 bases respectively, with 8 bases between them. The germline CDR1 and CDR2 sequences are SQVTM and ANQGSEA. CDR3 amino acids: CSVEGGDTEAFF. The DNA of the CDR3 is TGCAGCGTTGAGGGGGGGGACACTGAAGCTTTCTTT.

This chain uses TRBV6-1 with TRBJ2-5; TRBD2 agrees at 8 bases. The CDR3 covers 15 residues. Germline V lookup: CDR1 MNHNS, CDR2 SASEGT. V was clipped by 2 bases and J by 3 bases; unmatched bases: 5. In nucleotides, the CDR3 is TGTGCCAGCAGTGAACTAGCGGGTCAGGAAGAGACCCAGTACTTC. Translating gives CASSELAGQEETQYF.

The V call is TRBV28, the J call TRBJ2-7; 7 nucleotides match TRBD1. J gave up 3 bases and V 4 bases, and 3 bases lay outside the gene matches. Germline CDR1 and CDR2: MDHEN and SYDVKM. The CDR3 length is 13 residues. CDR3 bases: TGTGCCAGCAGTTCTGGACAGGACTACGAGCAGTACTTC. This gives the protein CASSSGQDYEQYF.

The CDR3 loop is CASSVAGGPRGEQFF. CDR3 bases: TGTGCCAGCAGTGTAGCGGGAGGTCCTCGGGGCGAGCAGTTCTTC. The V gene is TRBV2, the J gene TRBJ2-1; 10 bases align to TRBD2. This CDR3 comprises 15 residues. Germline CDR1 SNHLY, CDR2 FYNNEI. Trimming cost V 4 bases and J 10 bases; bases outside gene matches: 10.

The CDR3 nucleotides read TGTGCCAGCAGCCAACAGGGTCGAGTGGAGAGTGGCTACACCTTC. This sequence encodes CASSQQGRVESGYTF. The chain employs TRBV3-1 (or the pseudogene TRBV3-2) and TRBJ1-2, with D possibly being TRBD1 (5 bases). The CDR3 is made up of 15 amino acids. The germline CDR1 and CDR2 sequences are LGHDT and YNNKEL (reference sequence). V was clipped by 2 bases and J by 7 bases, with 17 bases between them.

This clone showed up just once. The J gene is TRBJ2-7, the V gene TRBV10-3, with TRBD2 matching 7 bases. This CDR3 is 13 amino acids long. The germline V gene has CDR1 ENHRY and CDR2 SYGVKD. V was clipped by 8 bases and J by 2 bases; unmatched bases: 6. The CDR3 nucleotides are TGTGCCATCGCCGCCAGCGGGGCCTACGAGCAGTACTTC. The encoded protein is CAIAASGAYEQYF.

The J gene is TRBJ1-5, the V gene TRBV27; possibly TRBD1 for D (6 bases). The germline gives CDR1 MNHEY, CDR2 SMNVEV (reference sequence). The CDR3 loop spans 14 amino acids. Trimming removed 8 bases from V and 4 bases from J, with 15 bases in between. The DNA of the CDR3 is TGTGCCAGCGGTGTGACAGGCTCAAATCAGCCCCAGCATTTT. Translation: CASGVTGSNQPQHF.

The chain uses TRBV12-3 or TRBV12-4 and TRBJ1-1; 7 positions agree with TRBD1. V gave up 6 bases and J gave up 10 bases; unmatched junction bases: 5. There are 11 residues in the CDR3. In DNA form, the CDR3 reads TGTGCCAGCAGCCGCAGGGGGAGAGCTTTCTTT. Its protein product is CASSRRGRAFF.

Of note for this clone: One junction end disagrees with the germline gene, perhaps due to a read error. This CDR3 is CATSQQKSSYEQYF. The CDR3 DNA reads as TGTGCCACCAGTCAACAGAAGAGCTCCTACGAGCAGTACTTC. This chain links TRBV6-5 with TRBJ2-7; D is uncertain. Germline-derived CDR1 and CDR2 are MNHEY and SVGAGI. The CDR3 is 14 amino acids.

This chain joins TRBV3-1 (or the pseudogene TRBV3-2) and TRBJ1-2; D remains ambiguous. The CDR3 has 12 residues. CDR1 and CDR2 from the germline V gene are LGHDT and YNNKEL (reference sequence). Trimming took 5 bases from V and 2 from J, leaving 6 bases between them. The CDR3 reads CASSKDNYGYTF. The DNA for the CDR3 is TGTGCCAGCAGCAAGGACAACTATGGCTACACCTTC.

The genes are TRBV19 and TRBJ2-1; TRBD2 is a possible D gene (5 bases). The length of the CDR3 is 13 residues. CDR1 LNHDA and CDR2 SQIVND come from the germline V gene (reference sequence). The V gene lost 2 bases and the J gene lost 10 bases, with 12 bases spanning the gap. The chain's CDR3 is CASSISPGFEQFF. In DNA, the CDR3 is TGTGCCAGTAGTATAAGCCCGGGGTTCGAGCAGTTCTTC. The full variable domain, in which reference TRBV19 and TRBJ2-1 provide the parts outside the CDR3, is DGGITQSPKYLFRKEGQNVTLSCEQNLNHDAMYWYRQDPGQGLRLIYYSQIVNDFQKGDIAEGYSVSREKKESFPLTVTSAQKNPTAFYLCASSISPGFEQFFGPGTRLTVL.